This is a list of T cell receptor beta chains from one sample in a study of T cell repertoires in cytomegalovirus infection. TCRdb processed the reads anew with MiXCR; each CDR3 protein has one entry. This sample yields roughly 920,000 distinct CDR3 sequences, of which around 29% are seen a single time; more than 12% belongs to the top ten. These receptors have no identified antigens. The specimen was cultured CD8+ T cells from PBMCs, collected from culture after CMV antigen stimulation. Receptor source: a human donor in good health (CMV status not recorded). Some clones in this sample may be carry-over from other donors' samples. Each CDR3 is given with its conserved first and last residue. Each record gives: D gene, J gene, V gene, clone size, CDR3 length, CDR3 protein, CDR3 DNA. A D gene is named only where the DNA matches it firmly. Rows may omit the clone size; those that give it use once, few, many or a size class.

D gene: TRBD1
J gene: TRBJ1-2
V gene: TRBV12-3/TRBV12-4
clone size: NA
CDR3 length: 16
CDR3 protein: CANSLHRDRGYYGYTF
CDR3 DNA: TGTGCCAACAGTTTACACCGAGACAGGGGTTACTATGGCTACACCTTC

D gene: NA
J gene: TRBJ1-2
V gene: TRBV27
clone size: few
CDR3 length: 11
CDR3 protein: CATKEGNGYTF
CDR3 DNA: TGTGCCACCAAAGAGGGAAATGGCTACACCTTC

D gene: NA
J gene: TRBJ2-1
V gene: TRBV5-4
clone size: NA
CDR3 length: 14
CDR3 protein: CASSLKGDYNEQFF
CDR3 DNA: TGTGCCAGCAGCTTGAAAGGGGACTACAATGAGCAGTTCTTC

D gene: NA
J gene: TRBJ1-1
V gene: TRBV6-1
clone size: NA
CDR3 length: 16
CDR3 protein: CASSEMASGVNTEAFF
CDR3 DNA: TGTGCCAGCAGTGAGATGGCGTCAGGCGTGAACACTGAAGCTTTCTTT

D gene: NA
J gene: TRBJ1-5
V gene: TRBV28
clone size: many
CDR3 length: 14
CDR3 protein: CASSLREERQPQHF
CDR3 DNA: TGTGCCAGCAGTTTAAGAGAGGAACGTCAGCCCCAGCATTTT

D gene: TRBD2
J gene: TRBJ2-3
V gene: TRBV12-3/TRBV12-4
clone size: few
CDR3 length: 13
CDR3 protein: CASSSSGAPDQYF
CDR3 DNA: TGTGCCAGCAGTTCTAGCGGGGCGCCCGATCAGTATTTT

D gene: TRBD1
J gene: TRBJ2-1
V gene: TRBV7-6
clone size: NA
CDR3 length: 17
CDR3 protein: CASSLGLSDRGYNEQFF
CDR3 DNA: TGTGCCAGCAGCTTAGGTCTCTCGGACAGGGGCTACAATGAGCAGTTCTTC

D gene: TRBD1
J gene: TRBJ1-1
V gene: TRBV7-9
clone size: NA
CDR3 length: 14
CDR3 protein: CASSPGGAGLEAFF
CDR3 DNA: TGTGCCAGCAGCCCAGGGGGGGCGGGCCTTGAAGCTTTCTTT

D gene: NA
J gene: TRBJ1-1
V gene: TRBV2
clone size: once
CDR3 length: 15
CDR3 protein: CASCPDSNRDTEAFF
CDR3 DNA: TGTGCCAGCTGCCCGGACAGCAACAGGGACACTGAAGCTTTCTTT

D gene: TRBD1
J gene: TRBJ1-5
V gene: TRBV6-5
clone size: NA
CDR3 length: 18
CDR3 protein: CASSEGRRTGAHNQTQHF
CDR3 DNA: TGTGCCAGCAGTGAAGGGAGGAGGACAGGGGCGCACAATCAGACCCAGCATTTT

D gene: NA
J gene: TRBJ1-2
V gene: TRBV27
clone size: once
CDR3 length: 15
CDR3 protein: CASSPDMTVNYGYTF
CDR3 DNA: TGTGCCAGCAGTCCCGACATGACAGTTAACTATGGCTACACCTTC

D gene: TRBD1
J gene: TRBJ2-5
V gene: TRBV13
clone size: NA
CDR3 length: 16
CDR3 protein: CASSWGPTGAEETQYF
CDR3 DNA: TGTGCCAGCAGCTGGGGCCCCACAGGGGCAGAAGAGACCCAGTACTTC

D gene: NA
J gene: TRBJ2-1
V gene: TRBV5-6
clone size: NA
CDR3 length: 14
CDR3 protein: CASSFTPSHNEQFF
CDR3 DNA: TGTGCCAGCAGCTTTACGCCCAGTCACAATGAGCAGTTCTTC

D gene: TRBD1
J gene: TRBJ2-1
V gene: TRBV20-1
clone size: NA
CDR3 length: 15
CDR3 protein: CSARDRGQVYNEQFF
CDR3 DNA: TGCAGTGCTAGAGATCGGGGACAGGTGTACAATGAGCAGTTCTTC

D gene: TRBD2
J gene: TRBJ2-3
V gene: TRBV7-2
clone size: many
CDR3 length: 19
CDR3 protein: CASSLVASGGLSGTDTQYF
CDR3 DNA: TGTGCCAGCAGCTTAGTGGCTAGCGGGGGCCTTTCGGGTACAGATACGCAGTATTTT

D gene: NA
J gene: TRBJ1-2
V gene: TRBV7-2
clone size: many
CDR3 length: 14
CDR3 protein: CASNLGGANYGYTF
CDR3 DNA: TGTGCCAGCAACCTCGGGGGGGCGAATTATGGCTACACCTTC

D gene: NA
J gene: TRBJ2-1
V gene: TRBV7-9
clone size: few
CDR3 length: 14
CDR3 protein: CASSLAAGHNEQFF
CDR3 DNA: TGTGCCAGCAGCTTAGCGGCAGGGCACAATGAGCAGTTCTTC

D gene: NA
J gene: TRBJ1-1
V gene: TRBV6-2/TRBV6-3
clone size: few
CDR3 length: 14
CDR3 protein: CASSYKTDLTEAFF
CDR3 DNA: TGTGCCAGCAGTTATAAGACAGACCTCACTGAAGCTTTCTTT

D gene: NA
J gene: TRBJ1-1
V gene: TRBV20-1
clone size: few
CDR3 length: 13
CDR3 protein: CSATRRPTPEAFF
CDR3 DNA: TGCAGTGCTACGAGGCGACCCACCCCTGAAGCTTTCTTT

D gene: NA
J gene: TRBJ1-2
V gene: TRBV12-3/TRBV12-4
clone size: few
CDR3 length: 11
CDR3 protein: CANSGDYGYTF
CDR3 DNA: TGTGCCAACTCGGGGGACTATGGCTACACCTTC

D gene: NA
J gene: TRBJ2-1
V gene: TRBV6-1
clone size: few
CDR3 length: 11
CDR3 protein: CASSQGLPLFF
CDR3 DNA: TGTGCCAGCAGCCAGGGGCTACCTTTGTTCTTC

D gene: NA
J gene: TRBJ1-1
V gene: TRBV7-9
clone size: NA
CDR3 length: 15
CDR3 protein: CASSLAPGHGTEAFF
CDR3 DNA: TGTGCCAGCAGCTTAGCCCCGGGACACGGCACTGAAGCTTTCTTT

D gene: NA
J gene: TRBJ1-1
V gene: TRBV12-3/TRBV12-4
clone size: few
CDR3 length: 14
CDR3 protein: CASNTQIRETEAFF
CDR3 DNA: TGTGCCAGCAATACACAGATACGTGAAACTGAAGCTTTCTTT